The 14 T cell receptor beta chains below were found in one sample sequenced in a study of shared T cell receptors in the human thymus. TCRdb's table, derived via immunoSEQ multiplex PCR, lists solely in-frame clones and lacks some. Counted here are more than 550,000 clones, more than 75% occurring once; the ten biggest clones make up about 0.0094%. The sample also formed part of further work on human thymus T cells.

Specimen: thymocytes. These receptors all come from a boy in the first two years of life with a congenital heart defect.

The J gene is TRBJ2-7, the V gene TRBV7-2; D is unclear. This CDR3 has 14 amino acids. V was shortened by 5 bases and J by 1 base, with 12 bases between the two germline ends. Germline assignment: CDR1 SGHTA and CDR2 FQGNSA. This CDR3 is CASSLGRVSYEQYF. For the CDR3, the DNA is TGTGCCAGCAGCCTAGGTCGGGTTTCCTACGAGCAGTACTTC.

The chain links TRBV29-1 to TRBJ2-3, with 8 bases aligning to TRBD2. Germline CDR1 SQVTM, CDR2 ANQGSEA. The CDR3 extends over 16 amino acids. V lost 5 bases, J lost 0 bases, and 10 bases stayed unmatched. CDR3: CSVLSRREESTDTQYF. Written as DNA, the CDR3 is TGCAGCGTTCTCAGTCGGCGGGAGGAGAGCACAGATACGCAGTATTTT.

This clone was detected a few times. The rearrangement uses TRBV5-1 and TRBJ1-3; D remains ambiguous. V was clipped by 0 bases and J by 4 bases, with 11 bases between them. Germline CDR1 reads SGHRS; CDR2 reads YFSETQ. The CDR3 contains 15 residues. CDR3: CASSLVSGVGNTIYF. In DNA form, the CDR3 reads TGCGCCAGCAGCTTGGTCTCCGGGGTCGGAAACACCATATATTTT.

This clone was seen a few times. This rearrangement joins TRBV7-9 to TRBJ1-5; 7 nucleotides line up with TRBD1. Germline V gene data show CDR1 as SEHNR and CDR2 as FQNEAQ (reference sequence). Trimming at V came to 4 bases and at J to 7 bases, leaving 7 bases not matched to a gene. The CDR3 loop spans 14 amino acids. Here the CDR3 reads CASSYGTVNQPQHF. The CDR3 DNA follows: TGTGCCAGCAGCTACGGGACAGTTAACCAGCCCCAGCATTTT.

The V call is TRBV29-1, the J call TRBJ2-3; 9 nucleotides align to TRBD1. The CDR3 has 16 residues. Losses at the gene ends were 3 bases for V and 1 base for J; bases not matched to a gene: 8. CDR1 is SQVTM and CDR2 is ANQGSEA in the germline V gene. The CDR3: CSVEGPRDRGTDTQYF. CDR3 in DNA: TGCAGCGTTGAGGGTCCGAGGGACAGGGGCACAGATACGCAGTATTTT.

This chain joins TRBV4-1 and TRBJ2-7; TRBD1 is a possible D gene (6 bases). Germline V gives CDR1 MGHRA, CDR2 YSYEKL. CDR3 length: 16 amino acids. Deletions cut 1 base from V and 0 bases from J, with 13 bases between. CDR3 in DNA: TGCGCCAGCAGCCAAGTGAGGGACATGAGCTCCTACGAGCAGTACTTC. It encodes CASSQVRDMSSYEQYF.

V usage is TRBV27 and J usage is TRBJ1-2; TRBD1 might be the D (5 bases). CDR1 and CDR2 (germline): MNHEY, SMNVEV (reference sequence). V was clipped by 0 bases and J by 4 bases, with 9 bases between them. The CDR3 loop spans 14 amino acids. The CDR3 DNA follows: TGTGCCAGCAGTTTATCGCGGGGGGGCTATGGCTACACCTTC. Translating gives CASSLSRGGYGYTF.

This chain's CDR3 is CASSLTHSGGRKETQYF. CDR3 nucleotides: TGTGCCAGCAGCTTAACTCACAGCGGGGGCCGGAAAGAGACCCAGTACTTC. V and J are TRBV7-9 and TRBJ2-5, with 8 nucleotides matching TRBD2. The germline CDR1 and CDR2 sequences are SEHNR and FQNEAQ (reference sequence). There are 17 residues in the CDR3. After removal of 2 bases from V and 3 bases from J, the junction contained 11 bases not matched to a gene.

This clone came up a few times. The rearrangement joins TRBV27 to TRBJ1-5, with TRBD1 as a possible D gene (6 bases). The CDR3 is 14 amino acids. The germline gives CDR1 MNHEY, CDR2 SMNVEV (reference sequence). The V end was cut by 5 bases, the J end by 7 bases, with 15 bases between. CDR3 sequence (DNA): TGTGCCAGCAGTACACACAGGGTCGGGCAGCCCCAGCATTTT. This translates into CASSTHRVGQPQHF.

This clone is a singleton in its sample. The rearrangement uses TRBV9 and TRBJ1-1; possibly TRBD1 for D (5 bases). Germline V gene data show CDR1 as SGDLS and CDR2 as YYNGEE. Deletions cut 3 bases from V and 10 bases from J, with 10 bases between. The CDR3 loop spans 11 amino acids. The CDR3 region is CASSGRGGAFF. For the CDR3, the DNA is TGTGCCAGCAGCGGCCGGGGGGGAGCTTTCTTT.

This chain links TRBV19 with TRBJ2-7, with a weak D call TRBD2 (6 bases). Germline-derived CDR1 and CDR2 are LNHDA and SQIVND (reference sequence). V was cut by 4 bases and J by 3 bases, with 13 bases left in between. The CDR3 is 14 residues long. The CDR3 DNA reads as TGTGCCAGTAGTACCGGGACTTTTTACTACGAGCAGTACTTC. It encodes CASSTGTFYYEQYF.

This clone was seen more than once but under ten times. The J gene is TRBJ2-5, the V gene TRBV7-2, with 11 bases fitting TRBD2. There are 19 residues in the CDR3. Germline V gene lookup returns CDR1 SGHTA and CDR2 FQGNSA. The ends lost 0 bases at V and 5 bases at J; junction bases unmatched: 14. The CDR3 loop reads CASSLAPGASGGCGETQYF. In DNA form, the CDR3 reads TGTGCCAGCAGCTTAGCCCCTGGGGCTAGCGGGGGGTGTGGGGAGACCCAGTACTTC. Combining the CDR3 with reference TRBV7-2 and TRBJ2-5 gives the whole variable domain GAGVSQSPSNKVTEKGKDVELRCDPISGHTALYWYRQSLGQGLEFLIYFQGNSAPDKSGLPSDRFSAERTGGSVSTLTIQRTQQEDSAVYLCASSLAPGASGGCGETQYFGPGTRLLVL.

The chain has TRBV27 and TRBJ2-1; 10 bases match TRBD2. Trimming took 6 bases from V and 3 from J; bases not matched to a gene: 8. The germline V gene encodes CDR1 MNHEY and CDR2 SMNVEV (reference sequence). The CDR3 loop spans 16 amino acids. Written as DNA, the CDR3 is TGTGCCAGCAGCTTCCGGACTAGCGGTTTCTACAATGAGCAGTTCTTC. Its translation: CASSFRTSGFYNEQFF.

The V and J genes are TRBV28 and TRBJ2-7; tentative D call: TRBD1 (6 bases). This CDR3 spans 15 amino acids. Trimming took off 2 bases at V and 1 base at J, with 12 bases between the two ends. Looked up from germline, CDR1 is MDHEN and CDR2 is SYDVKM. The CDR3 loop is CASSLRTVKSYEQYF. CDR3 sequence (DNA): TGTGCCAGCAGTTTAAGGACAGTCAAATCCTACGAGCAGTACTTC.